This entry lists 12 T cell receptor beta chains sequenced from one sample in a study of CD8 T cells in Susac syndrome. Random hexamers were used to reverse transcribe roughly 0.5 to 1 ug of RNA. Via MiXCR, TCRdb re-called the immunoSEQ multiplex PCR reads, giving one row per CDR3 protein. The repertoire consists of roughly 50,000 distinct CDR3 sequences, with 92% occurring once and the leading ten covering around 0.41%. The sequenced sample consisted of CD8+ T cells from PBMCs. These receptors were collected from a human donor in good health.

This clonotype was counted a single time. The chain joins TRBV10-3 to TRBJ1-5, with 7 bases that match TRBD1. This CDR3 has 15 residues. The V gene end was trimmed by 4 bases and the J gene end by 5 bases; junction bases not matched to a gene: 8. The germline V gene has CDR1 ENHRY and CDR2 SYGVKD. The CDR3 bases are TGTGCCATCAGTGCGAGCAGGGGGATCCATCAGCCCCAGCATTTT. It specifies CAISASRGIHQPQHF.

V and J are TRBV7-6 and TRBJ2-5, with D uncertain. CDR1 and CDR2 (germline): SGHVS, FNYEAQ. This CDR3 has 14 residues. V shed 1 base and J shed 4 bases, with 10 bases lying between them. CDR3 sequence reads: CASSLERLPETQYF. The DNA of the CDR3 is TGTGCCAGCAGCTTAGAGCGACTGCCAGAGACCCAGTACTTC.

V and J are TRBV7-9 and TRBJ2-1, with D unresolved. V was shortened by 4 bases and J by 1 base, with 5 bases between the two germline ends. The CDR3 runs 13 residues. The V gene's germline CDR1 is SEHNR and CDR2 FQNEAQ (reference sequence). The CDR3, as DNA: TGTGCCAGCAGCTCAGTTTCCTACAATGAGCAGTTCTTC. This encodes CASSSVSYNEQFF.

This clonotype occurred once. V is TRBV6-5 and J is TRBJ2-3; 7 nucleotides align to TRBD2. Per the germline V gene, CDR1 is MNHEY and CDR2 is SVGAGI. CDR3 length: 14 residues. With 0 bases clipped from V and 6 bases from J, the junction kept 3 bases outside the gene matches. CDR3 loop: CASSYSWGGDTQYF. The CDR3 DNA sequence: TGTGCCAGCAGTTACTCCTGGGGGGGGGATACGCAGTATTTT.

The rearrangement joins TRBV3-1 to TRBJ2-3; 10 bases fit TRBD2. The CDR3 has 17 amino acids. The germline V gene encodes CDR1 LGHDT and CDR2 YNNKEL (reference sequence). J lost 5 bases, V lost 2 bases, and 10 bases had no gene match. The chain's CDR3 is CASSQISSGRAQDTQYF. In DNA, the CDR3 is TGTGCCAGCAGCCAAATCTCAAGCGGGAGGGCCCAAGATACGCAGTATTTT.

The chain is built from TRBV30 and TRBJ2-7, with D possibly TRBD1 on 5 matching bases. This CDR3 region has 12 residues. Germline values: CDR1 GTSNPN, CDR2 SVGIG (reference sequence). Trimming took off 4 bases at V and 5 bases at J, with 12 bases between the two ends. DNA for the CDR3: TGTGCCTGGACGTCACAGGCCGACGAGCAGTACTTC. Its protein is CAWTSQADEQYF. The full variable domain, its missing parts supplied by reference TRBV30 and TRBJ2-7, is SQTIHQWPATLVQPVGSPLSLECTVEGTSNPNLYWYRQAAGRGLQLLFYSVGIGQISSEVPQNLSASRPQDRQFILSSKKLLLSDSGFYLCAWTSQADEQYFGPGTRLTVT.

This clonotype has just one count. CDR3 sequence: CASSSRGSRYEQYF. The DNA of the CDR3 is TGTGCCAGCAGCTCTAGGGGGAGTCGCTACGAGCAGTACTTC. The chain carries TRBV13 and TRBJ2-7; perhaps TRBD1 as D (6 bases). The CDR3 has 14 residues. CDR1 is PRHDT, CDR2 FYEKMQ, per germline (reference sequence). Trimming pared 4 bases from V and 3 bases from J, leaving 13 bases between.

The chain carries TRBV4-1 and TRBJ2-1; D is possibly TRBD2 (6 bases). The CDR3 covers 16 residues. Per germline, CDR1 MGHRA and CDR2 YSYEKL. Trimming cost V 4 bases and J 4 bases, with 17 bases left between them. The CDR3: CASSPSPAGTYNEQFF. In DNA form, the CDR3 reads TGCGCCAGCAGCCCGTCCCCGGCGGGAACTTACAATGAGCAGTTCTTC.

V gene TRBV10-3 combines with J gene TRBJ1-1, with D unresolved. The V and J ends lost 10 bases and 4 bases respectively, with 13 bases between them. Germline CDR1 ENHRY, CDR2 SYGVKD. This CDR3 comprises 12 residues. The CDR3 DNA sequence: TGTGCCACGGCCAGCGTTCGCACTGAAGCTTTCTTT. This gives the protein CATASVRTEAFF.

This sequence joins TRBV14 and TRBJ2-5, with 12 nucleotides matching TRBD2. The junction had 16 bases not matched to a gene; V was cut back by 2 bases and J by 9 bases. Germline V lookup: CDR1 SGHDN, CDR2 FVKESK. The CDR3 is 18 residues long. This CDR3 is CASSQSVGLAGGASAQYF. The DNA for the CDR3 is TGTGCCAGCAGCCAAAGCGTCGGCCTAGCGGGAGGGGCCTCGGCCCAGTACTTC.

CDR3: CASSSGGTEAFF. CDR3 nucleotides: TGCGCCAGCAGCTCAGGGGGCACTGAAGCTTTCTTT. The genes are TRBV4-1 and TRBJ1-1; TRBD1 agrees at 7 bases. Germline V CDR1 and CDR2: MGHRA, YSYEKL. J was trimmed by 4 bases and V by 5 bases; bases with no gene match: 1. The length of the CDR3 is 12 residues.

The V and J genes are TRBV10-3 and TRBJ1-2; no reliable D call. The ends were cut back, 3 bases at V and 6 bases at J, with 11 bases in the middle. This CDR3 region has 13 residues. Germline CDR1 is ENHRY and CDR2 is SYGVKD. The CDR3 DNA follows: TGTGCCATCAGTGAAACGCTTCCGGATGGCTACACCTTC. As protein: CAISETLPDGYTF.